The present T cell receptor beta chain was sequenced within a study of control samples from healthy donors and cancer patients. V lost 5 bases, J lost 6 bases, and 4 bases stayed unmatched. CDR1 and CDR2 from the germline V gene are SGHRS and YFSETQ. This CDR3 spans 14 amino acids. Sequencing used immunoSEQ multiplex PCR; TCRdb keeps in-frame clones, though not all of them. The sample lists 55,000 to 85,000 clones, more than 75% occurring once. This clonotype was obtained from a woman aged 50 to 60 with head and neck cancer. The sample consisted of PBMCs. The chain recombines TRBV5-1 with TRBJ2-3; 12 nucleotides align to TRBD2. DNA for the CDR3: TGCGCCAGCAGATCTAGCGGGGGGGCGGATACGCAGTATTTT. Residues: CASRSSGGADTQYF.